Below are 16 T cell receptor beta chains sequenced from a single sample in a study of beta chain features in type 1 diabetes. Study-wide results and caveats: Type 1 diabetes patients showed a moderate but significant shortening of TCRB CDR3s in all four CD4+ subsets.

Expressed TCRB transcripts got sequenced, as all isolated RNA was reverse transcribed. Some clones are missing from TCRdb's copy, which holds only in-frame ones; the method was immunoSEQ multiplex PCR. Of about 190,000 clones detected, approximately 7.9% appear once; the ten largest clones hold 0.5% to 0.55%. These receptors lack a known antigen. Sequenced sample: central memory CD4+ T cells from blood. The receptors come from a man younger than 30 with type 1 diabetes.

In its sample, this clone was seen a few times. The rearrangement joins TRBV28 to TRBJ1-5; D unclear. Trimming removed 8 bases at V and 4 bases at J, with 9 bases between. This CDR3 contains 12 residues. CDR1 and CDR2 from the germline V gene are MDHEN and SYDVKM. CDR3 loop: CASSAANQPQHF. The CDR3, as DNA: TGTGCCAGCTCTGCGGCGAATCAGCCCCAGCATTTT.

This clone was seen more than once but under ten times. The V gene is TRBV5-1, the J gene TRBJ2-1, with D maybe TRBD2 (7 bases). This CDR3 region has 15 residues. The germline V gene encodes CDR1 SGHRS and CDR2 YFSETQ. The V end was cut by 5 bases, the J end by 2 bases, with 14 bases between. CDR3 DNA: TGCGCCAGCAGGCTAGGGGGGGGACCCTACAATGAGCAGTTCTTC. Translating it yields CASRLGGGPYNEQFF.

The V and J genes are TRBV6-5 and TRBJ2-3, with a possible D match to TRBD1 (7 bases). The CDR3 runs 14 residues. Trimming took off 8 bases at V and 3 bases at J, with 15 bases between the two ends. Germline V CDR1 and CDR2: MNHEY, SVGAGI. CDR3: CASRRDSLTDTQYF. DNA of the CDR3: TGTGCCAGCCGGAGGGACAGTCTGACAGATACGCAGTATTTT.

CDR3 sequence: CASSLNGGAGANVLTF. The CDR3, as DNA: TGTGCCAGCAGCCTCAACGGTGGAGCTGGGGCCAACGTCCTGACTTTC. This chain uses TRBV7-2 with TRBJ2-6, with D unclear. This CDR3 is 16 amino acids long. Per germline, CDR1 SGHTA and CDR2 FQGNSA. Trimming took 5 bases from V and 2 from J, leaving 13 bases between them.

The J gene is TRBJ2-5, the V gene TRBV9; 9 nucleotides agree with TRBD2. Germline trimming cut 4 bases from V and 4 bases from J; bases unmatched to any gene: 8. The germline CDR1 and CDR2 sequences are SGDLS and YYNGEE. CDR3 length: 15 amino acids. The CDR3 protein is CASSLVAGVGETQYF. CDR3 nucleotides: TGTGCCAGCAGCCTTGTAGCGGGAGTCGGAGAGACCCAGTACTTC.

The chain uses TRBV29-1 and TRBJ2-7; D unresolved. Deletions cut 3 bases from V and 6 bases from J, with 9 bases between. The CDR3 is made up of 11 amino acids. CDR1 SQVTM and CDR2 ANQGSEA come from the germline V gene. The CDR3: CSVDRGAEQYF. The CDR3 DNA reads TGCAGCGTTGATCGCGGTGCCGAGCAGTACTTC.

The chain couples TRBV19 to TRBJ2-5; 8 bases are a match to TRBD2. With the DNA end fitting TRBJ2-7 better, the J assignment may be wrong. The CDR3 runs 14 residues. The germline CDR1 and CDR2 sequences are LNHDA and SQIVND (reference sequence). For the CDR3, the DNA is TGTGCCACCCACACTAGCGGCAAACCCTACGAGCAGTACTTC. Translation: CATHTSGKPYEQYF.

The CDR3 DNA reads TGCGCCAGCAGCCAAGAAACCGGGGGTTCCTACAATGAGCAGTTCTTC. Protein product: CASSQETGGSYNEQFF. The V gene is TRBV4-3, the J gene TRBJ2-1; weak D call: TRBD2 (6 bases). Germline CDR1 and CDR2: LGHNA and YSLEER. CDR3 size: 16 residues. V was pared by 0 bases and J by 1 base, with 10 bases between.

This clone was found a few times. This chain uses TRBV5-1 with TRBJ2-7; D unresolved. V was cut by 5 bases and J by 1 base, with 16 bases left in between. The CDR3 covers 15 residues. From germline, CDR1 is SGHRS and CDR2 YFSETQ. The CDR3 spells CASRESPTESYEQYF. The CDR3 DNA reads TGCGCCAGCAGGGAGAGCCCCACGGAATCCTACGAGCAGTACTTC.

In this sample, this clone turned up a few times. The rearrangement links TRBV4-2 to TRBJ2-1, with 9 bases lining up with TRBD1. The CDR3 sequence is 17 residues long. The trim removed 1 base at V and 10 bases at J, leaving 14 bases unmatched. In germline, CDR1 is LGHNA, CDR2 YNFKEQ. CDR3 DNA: TGTGCCAGCAGCCAAGGGGGGACAGGGCTAACGGGGATGGAGCAGTTCTTC. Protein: CASSQGGTGLTGMEQFF.

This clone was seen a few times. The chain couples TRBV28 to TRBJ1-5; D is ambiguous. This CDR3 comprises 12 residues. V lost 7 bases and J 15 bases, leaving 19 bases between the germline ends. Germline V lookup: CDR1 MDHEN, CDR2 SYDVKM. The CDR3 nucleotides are TGTGCCAGCAATCAGGTAGACGGGGTCCGGCATTTT. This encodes CASNQVDGVRHF.

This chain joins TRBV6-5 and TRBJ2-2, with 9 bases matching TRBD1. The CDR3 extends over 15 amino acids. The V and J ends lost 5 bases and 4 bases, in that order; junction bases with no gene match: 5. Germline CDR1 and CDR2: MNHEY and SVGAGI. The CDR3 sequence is CASSRQGGTTGELFF. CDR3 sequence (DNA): TGTGCCAGCAGTAGACAGGGGGGGACCACCGGGGAGCTGTTTTTT.

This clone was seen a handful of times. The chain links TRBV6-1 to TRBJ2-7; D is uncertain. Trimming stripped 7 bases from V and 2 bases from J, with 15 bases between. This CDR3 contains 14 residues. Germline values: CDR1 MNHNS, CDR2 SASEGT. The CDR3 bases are TGTGCCAGCACCCGCTCCCGAACGGCCTACGAGCAGTACTTC. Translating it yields CASTRSRTAYEQYF.

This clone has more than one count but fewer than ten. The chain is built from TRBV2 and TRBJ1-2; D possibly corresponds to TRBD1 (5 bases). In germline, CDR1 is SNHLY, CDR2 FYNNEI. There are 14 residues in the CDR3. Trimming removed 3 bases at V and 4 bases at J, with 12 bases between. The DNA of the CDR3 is TGTGCCAGCAGTGAGGGAAAGGGGCCCTATGGCTACACCTTC. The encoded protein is CASSEGKGPYGYTF.

The CDR3 sequence: CASSLYKTGSPLHF. CDR3 DNA: TGTGCCAGCAGCTTGTATAAGACTGGCTCACCCCTCCACTTT. The chain has TRBV4-2 and TRBJ1-6; D is undetermined. Germline V lookup: CDR1 LGHNA, CDR2 YNFKEQ. Trimming left V 5 bases short and J 10 bases short, with 15 bases between. The CDR3 extends over 14 amino acids.

The CDR3 coding sequence is TGTGCCAGCACTACAGACAGGTTCCTCTACGAGCAGTACTTC. Translating it yields CASTTDRFLYEQYF. The gene calls are TRBV28 and TRBJ2-7; possibly TRBD1 for D (6 bases). This CDR3 contains 14 residues. The V end was cut by 7 bases, the J end by 3 bases, with 16 bases between. Germline assignment: CDR1 MDHEN and CDR2 SYDVKM.